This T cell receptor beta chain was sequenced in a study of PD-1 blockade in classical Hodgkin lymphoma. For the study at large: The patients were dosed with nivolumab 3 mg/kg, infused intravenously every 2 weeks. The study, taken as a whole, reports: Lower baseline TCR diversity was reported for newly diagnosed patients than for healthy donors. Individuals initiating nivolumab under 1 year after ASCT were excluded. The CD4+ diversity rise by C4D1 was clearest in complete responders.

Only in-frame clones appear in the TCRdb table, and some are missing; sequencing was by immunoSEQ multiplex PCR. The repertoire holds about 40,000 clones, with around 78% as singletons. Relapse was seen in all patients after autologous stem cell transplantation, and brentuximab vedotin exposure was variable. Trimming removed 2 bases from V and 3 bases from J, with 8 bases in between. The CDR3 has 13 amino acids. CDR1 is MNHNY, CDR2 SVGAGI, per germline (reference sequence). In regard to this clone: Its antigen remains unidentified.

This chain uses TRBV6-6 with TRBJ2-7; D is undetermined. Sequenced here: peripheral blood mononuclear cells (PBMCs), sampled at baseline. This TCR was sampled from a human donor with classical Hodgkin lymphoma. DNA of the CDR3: TGTGCCAGCAGTTACCTCGGATTCTACGAGCAGTACTTC. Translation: CASSYLGFYEQYF.